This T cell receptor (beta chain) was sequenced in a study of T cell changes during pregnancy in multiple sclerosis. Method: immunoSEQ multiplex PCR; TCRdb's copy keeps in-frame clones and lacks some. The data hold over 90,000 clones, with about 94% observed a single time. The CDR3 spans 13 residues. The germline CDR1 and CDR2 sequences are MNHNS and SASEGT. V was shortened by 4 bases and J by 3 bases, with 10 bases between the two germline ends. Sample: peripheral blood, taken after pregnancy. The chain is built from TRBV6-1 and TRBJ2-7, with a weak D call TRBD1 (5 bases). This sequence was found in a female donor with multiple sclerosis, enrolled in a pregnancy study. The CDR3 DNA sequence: TGTGCCAGCAGTGCAGGGATTGGCTACGAGCAGTACTTC. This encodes CASSAGIGYEQYF.